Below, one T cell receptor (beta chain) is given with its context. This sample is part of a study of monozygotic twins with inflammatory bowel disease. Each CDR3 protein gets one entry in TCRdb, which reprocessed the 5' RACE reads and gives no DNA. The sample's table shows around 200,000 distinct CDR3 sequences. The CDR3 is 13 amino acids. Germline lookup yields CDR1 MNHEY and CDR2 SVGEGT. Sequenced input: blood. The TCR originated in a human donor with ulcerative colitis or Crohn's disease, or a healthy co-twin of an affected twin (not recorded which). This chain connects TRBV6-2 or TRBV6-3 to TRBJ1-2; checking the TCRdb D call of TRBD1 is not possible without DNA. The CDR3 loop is CASSYQVANGYTF.